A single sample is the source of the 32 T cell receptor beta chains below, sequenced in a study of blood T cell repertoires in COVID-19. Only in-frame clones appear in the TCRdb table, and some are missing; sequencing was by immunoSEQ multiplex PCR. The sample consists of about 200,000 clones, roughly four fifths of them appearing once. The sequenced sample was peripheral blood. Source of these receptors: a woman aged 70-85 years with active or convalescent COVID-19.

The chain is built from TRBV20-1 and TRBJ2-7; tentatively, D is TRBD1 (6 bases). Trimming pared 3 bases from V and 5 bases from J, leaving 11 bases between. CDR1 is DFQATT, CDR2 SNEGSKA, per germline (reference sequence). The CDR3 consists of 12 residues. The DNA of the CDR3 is TGCAGTGCTAGTAGGGGGAACGACGAGCAGTACTTC. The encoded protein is CSASRGNDEQYF.

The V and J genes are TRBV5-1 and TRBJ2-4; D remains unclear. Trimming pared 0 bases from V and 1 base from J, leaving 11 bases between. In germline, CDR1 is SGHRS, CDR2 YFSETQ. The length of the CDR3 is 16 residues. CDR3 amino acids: CASSLGVAAAKNIQYF. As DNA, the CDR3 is TGCGCCAGCAGCTTGGGGGTCGCGGCGGCCAAAAACATTCAGTACTTC.

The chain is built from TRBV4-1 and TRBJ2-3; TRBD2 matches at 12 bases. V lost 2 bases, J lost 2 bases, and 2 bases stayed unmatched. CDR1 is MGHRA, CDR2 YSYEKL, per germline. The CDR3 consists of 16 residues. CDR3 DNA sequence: TGCGCCAGCAGCCAAACTAGCGGGGGGTTCACAGATACGCAGTATTTT. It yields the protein CASSQTSGGFTDTQYF.

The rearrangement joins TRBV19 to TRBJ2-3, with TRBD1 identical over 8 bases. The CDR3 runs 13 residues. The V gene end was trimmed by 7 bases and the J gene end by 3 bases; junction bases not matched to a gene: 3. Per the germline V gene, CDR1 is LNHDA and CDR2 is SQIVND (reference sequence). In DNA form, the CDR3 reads TGTGCCAGTAACAACAGGGGGACAGATACGCAGTATTTT. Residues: CASNNRGTDTQYF.

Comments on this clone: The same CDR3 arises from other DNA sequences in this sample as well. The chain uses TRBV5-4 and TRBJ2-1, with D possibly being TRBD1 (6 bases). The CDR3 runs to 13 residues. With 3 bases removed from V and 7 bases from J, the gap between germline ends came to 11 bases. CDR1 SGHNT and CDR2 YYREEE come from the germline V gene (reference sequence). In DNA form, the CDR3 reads TGTGCCAGCAGCTCGACAGGACGTAATGAGCAGTTCTTC. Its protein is CASSSTGRNEQFF.

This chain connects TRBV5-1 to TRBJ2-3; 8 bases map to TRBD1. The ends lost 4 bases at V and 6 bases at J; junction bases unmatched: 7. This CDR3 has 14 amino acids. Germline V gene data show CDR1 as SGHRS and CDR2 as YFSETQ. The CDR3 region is CASSLNRGRDTQYF. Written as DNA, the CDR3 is TGCGCCAGCAGCCTGAACAGGGGGAGGGATACGCAGTATTTT.

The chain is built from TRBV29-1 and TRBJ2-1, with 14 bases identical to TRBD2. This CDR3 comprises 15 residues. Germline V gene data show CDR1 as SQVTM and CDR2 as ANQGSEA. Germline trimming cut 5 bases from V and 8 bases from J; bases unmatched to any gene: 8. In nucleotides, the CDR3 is TGCAGCGTTAACTCGGGGACTAGCGGGAGTTATGAGCAGTTCTTC. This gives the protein CSVNSGTSGSYEQFF.

The CDR3 region has the DNA TGTGCCAGCAGTGAAGAGCAGGGTAGACTCAATGAGCAGTTCTTC. Protein product: CASSEEQGRLNEQFF. The chain employs TRBV6-1 and TRBJ2-1, with D possibly TRBD1 on 5 matching bases. This CDR3 region has 15 residues. Trimming cost V 1 base and J 6 bases, with 13 bases left between them. The germline gives CDR1 MNHNS, CDR2 SASEGT.

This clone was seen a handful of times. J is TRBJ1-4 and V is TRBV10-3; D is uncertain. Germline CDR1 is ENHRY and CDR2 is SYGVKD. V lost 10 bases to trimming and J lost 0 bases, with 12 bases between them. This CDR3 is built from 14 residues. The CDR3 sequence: CATLGGATNEKLFF. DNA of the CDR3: TGTGCCACCCTGGGAGGTGCAACTAATGAAAAACTGTTTTTT.

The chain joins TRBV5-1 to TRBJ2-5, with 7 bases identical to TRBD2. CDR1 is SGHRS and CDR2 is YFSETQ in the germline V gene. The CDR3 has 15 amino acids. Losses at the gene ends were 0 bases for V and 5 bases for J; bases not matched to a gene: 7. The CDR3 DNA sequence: TGCGCCAGCAGCTTGGTATCCGCGGGAGTTGAGACCCAGTACTTC. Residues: CASSLVSAGVETQYF.

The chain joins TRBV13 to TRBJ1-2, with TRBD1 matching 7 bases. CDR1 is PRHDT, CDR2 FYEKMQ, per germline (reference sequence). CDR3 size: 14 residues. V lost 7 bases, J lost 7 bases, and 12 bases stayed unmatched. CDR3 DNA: TGTGCCAGCACTAACTCCCGACAGGGCGGTGGCTACACCTTC. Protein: CASTNSRQGGGYTF.

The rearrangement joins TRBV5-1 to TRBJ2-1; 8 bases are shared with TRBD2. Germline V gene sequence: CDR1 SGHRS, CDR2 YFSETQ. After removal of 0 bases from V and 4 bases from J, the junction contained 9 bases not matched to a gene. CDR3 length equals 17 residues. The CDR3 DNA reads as TGCGCCAGCAGCTTGGTGGCCACAACTAGCGGATACAATGAGCAGTTCTTC. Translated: CASSLVATTSGYNEQFF.

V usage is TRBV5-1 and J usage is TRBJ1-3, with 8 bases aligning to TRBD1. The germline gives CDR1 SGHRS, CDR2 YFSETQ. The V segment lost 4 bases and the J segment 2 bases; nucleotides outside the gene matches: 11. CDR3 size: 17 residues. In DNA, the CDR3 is TGCGCCAGCAGCCGAACGGGACAGGTTAGCCCTGGAAACACCATATATTTT. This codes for CASSRTGQVSPGNTIYF.

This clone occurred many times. The DNA for the CDR3 is TGTGCCAGCAGCCCCCTAGCGGGAGGACAAGAGACCCAGTACTTC. Translating gives CASSPLAGGQETQYF. The chain recombines TRBV14 with TRBJ2-5; 11 bases are a match to TRBD2. The CDR3 has 15 amino acids. The germline CDR1 and CDR2 sequences are SGHDN and FVKESK. V was pared by 4 bases and J by 2 bases, with 3 bases of the junction left unmatched.

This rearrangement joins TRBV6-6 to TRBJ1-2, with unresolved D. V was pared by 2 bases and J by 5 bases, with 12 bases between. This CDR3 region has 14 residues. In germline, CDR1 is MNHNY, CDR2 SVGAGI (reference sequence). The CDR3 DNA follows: TGTGCCAGCAGTTACGGCGCAGGCCAATATGGCTACACCTTC. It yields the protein CASSYGAGQYGYTF.

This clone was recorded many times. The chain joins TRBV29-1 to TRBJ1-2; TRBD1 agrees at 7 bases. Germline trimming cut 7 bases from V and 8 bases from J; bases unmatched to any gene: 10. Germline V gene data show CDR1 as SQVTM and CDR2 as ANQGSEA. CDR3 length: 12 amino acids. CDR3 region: CSGRQGTGGYTF. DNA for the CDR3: TGCAGCGGCCGACAGGGTACGGGGGGCTACACCTTC.

The CDR3 is CATSPRGSYNEQFF. CDR3 bases: TGTGCCACCTCTCCACGAGGCTCCTACAATGAGCAGTTCTTC. The chain is built from TRBV27 and TRBJ2-1; D not certain. Trimming took off 10 bases at V and 0 bases at J, with 13 bases between the two ends. This CDR3 is built from 14 residues. In germline, CDR1 is MNHEY, CDR2 SMNVEV (reference sequence).

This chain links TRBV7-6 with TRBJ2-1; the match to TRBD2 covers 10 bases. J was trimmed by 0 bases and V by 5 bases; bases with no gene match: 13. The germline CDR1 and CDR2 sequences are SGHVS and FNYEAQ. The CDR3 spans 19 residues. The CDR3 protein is CASSPSGRGLRSSYNEQFF. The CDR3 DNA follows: TGTGCCAGCAGCCCTAGCGGGAGAGGGCTTCGAAGCTCCTACAATGAGCAGTTCTTC.

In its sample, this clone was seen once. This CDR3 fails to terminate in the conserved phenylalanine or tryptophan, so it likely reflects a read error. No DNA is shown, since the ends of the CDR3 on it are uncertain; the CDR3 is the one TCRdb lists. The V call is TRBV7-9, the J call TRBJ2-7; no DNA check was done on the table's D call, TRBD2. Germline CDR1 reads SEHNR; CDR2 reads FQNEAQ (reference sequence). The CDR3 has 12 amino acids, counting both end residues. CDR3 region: CASSPSSGRASY.

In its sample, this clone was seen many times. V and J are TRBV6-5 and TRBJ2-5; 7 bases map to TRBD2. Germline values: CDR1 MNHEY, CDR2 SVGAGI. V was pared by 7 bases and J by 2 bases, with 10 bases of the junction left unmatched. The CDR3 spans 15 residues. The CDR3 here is CASMARWEGQETQYF. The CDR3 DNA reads TGTGCCAGCATGGCCAGATGGGAGGGACAAGAGACCCAGTACTTC.

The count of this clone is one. This CDR3 reads CASSSRYNEQFF. CDR3 DNA sequence: TGTGCCAGCAGCTCTCGGTACAATGAGCAGTTCTTC. V and J are TRBV5-8 and TRBJ2-1; the D is unclear. The V end lost 3 bases, the J end lost 4 bases, and 5 bases lay between the germline ends. In germline, CDR1 is SGHTS, CDR2 YDEGEE. The CDR3 spans 12 residues.

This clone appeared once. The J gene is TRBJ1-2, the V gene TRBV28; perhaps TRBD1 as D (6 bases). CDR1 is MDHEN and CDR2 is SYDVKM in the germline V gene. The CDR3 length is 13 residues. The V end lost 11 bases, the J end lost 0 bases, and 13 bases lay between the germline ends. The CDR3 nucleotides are TGTGCCGGCCTGGGGGCGGCTAACTATGGCTACACCTTC. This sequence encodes CAGLGAANYGYTF.

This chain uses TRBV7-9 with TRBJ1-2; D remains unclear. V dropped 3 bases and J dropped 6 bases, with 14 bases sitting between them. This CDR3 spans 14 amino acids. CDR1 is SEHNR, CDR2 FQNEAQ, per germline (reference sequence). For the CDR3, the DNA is TGTGCCAGCAGCTTCCCGAGTCTAGAGAATGGCTACACCTTC. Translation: CASSFPSLENGYTF.

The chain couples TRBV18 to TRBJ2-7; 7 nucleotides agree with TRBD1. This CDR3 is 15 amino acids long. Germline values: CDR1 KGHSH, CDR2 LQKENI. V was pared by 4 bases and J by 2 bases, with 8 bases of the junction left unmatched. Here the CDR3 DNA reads TGTGCCAGCTCACTCTCCGGGACAGAGACCTACGAGCAGTACTTC. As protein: CASSLSGTETYEQYF.

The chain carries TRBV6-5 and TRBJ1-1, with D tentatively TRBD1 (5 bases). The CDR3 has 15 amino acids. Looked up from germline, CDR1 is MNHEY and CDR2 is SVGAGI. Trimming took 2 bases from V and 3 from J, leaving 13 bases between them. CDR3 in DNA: TGTGCCAGCAGTTACGGGCAGGGAGGTTACACTGAAGCTTTCTTT. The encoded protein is CASSYGQGGYTEAFF.

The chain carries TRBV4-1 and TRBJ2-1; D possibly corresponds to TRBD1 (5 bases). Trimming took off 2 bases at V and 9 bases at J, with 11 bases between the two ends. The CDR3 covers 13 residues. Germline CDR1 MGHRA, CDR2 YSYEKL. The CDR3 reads CASSQQGKGEQFF. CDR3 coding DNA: TGCGCCAGCAGCCAACAGGGAAAGGGTGAGCAGTTCTTC.

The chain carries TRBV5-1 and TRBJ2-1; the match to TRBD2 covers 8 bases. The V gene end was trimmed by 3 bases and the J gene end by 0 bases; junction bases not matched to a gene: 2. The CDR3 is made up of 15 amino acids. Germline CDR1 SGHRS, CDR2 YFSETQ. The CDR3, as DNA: TGCGCCAGCAGCTCGGGGGGGAGCTCCTACAATGAGCAGTTCTTC. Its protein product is CASSSGGSSYNEQFF.

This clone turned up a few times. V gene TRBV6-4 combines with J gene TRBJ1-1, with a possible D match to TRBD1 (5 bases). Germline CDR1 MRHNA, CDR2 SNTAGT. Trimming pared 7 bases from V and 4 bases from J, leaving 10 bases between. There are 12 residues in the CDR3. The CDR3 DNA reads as TGTGCCAGCAAGGCAGGGATCACTGAAGCTTTCTTT. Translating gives CASKAGITEAFF.

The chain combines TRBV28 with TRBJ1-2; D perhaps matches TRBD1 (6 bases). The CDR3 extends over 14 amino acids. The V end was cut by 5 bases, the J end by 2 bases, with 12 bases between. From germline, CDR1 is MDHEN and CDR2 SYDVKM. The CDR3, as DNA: TGTGCCAGCAGTCTCCTCCAGGGGAACTATGGCTACACCTTC. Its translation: CASSLLQGNYGYTF.

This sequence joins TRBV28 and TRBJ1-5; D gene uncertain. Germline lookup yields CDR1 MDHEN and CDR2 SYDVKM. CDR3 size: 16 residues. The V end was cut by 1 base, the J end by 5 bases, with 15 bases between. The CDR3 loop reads CASSLYRGKTDQPQHF. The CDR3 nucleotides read TGTGCCAGCAGTTTATACCGAGGGAAAACTGATCAGCCCCAGCATTTT. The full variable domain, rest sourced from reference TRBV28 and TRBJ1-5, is DVKVTQSSRYLVKRTGEKVFLECVQDMDHENMFWYRQDPGLGLRLIYFSYDVKMKEKGDIPEGYSVSREKKERFSLILESASTNQTSMYLCASSLYRGKTDQPQHFGDGTRLSIL.

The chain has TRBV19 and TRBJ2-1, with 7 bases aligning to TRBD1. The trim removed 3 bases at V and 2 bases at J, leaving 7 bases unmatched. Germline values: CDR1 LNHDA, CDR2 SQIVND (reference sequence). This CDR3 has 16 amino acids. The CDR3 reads CASSIVQGLTYNEQFF. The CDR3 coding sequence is TGTGCCAGTAGTATTGTACAGGGGTTGACCTACAATGAGCAGTTCTTC. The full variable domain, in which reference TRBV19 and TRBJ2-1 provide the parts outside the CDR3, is DGGITQSPKYLFRKEGQNVTLSCEQNLNHDAMYWYRQDPGQGLRLIYYSQIVNDFQKGDIAEGYSVSREKKESFPLTVTSAQKNPTAFYLCASSIVQGLTYNEQFFGPGTRLTVL.

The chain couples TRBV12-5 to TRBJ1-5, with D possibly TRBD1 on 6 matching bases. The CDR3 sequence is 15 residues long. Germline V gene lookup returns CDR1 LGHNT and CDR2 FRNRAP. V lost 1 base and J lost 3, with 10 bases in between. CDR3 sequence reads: CASGLGDTDNQPQHF. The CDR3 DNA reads TGTGCTAGTGGTTTGGGGGACACTGACAATCAGCCCCAGCATTTT.